This TCR beta chain stems from a study of shared clonotypes between healthy human individuals. Only in-frame clones appear in the TCRdb table, and some are missing; sequencing was by immunoSEQ multiplex PCR. This table holds 1,500,000 or so clones, less than 99% found once. The V and J ends lost 6 bases and 3 bases, in that order; junction bases with no gene match: 3. Per the germline V gene, CDR1 is MNHEY and CDR2 is SMNVEV (reference sequence). This CDR3 contains 14 residues. The V call is TRBV27, the J call TRBJ2-2, with 8 bases identical to TRBD1. Material for sequencing was naive CD4+ T cells sorted from blood. Subset noted: CD45RA+ positively selected. The receptor was isolated from a man younger than 40 in good health. The CDR3 sequence: CASSPGGHTGELFF. As DNA, the CDR3 is TGTGCCAGCAGCCCAGGGGGCCACACCGGGGAGCTGTTTTTT.